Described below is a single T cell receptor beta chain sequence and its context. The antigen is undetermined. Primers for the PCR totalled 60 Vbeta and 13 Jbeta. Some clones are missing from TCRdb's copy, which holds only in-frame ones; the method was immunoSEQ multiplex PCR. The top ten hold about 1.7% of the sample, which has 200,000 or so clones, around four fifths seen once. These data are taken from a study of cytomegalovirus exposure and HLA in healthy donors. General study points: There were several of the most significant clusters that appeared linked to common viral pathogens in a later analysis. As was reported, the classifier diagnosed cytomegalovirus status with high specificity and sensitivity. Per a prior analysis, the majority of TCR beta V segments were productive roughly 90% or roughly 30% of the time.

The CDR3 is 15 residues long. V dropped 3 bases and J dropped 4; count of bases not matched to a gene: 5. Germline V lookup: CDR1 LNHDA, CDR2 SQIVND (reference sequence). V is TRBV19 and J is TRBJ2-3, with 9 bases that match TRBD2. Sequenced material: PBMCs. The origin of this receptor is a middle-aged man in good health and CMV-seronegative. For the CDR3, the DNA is TGTGCCAGTAGTATTACTAGCGGGTTCTCAGATACGCAGTATTTT. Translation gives CASSITSGFSDTQYF.